This TCR beta chain came from a study of T cells after yellow fever vaccination. Overall study findings and caveats: A weaker but faster secondary response was observed, peaking on day 5 versus 15.

TCRdb reprocessed the 5' RACE reads via MiXCR and lists one record per CDR3 protein. The table lists some 400,000 distinct CDR3 sequences, approximately 6% of them singletons, with about 15% in the top ten. Germline V gene data show CDR1 as SEHNR and CDR2 as FQNEAQ (reference sequence). V dropped 6 bases and J dropped 6; count of bases not matched to a gene: 8. This CDR3 has 15 amino acids. As to this clonotype: What it binds is unknown.

Sample: PBMCs, taken 5 days after the yellow fever booster vaccination. This chain connects TRBV7-9 to TRBJ2-1; 10 positions match TRBD2. The sequence was obtained from a man under 40 who received the YFV17D yellow fever vaccine. CDR3 amino acids: CASSLLAGAFNEQFF. CDR3 in DNA: TGTGCCAGCAGTCTCCTAGCGGGAGCCTTCAATGAGCAGTTCTTC.